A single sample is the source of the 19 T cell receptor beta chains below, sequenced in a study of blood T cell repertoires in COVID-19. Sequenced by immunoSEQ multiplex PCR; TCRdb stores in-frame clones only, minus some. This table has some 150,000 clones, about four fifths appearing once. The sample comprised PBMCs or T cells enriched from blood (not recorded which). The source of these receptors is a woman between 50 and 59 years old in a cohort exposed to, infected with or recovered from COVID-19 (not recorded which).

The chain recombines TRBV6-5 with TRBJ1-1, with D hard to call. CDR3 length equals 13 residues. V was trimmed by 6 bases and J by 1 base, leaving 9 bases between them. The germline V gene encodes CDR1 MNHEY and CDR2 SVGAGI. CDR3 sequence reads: CASRYNGNTEAFF. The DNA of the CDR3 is TGTGCCAGCAGGTATAACGGGAACACTGAAGCTTTCTTT.

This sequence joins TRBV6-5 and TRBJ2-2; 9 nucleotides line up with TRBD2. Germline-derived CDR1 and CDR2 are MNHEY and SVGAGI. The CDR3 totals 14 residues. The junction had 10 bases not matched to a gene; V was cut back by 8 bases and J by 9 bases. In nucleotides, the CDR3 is TGTGCCAGCGAGGGTAGCGGGAGTTCCCGGGAGCTGTTTTTT. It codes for CASEGSGSSRELFF.

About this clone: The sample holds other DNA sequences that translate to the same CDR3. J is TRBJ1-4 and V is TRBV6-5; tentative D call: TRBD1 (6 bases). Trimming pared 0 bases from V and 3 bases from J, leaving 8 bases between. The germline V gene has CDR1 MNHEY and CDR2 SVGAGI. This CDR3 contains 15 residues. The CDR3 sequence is CASSYSTGSNEKLFF. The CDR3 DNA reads TGTGCCAGCAGTTACTCGACAGGTTCTAATGAAAAACTGTTTTTT.

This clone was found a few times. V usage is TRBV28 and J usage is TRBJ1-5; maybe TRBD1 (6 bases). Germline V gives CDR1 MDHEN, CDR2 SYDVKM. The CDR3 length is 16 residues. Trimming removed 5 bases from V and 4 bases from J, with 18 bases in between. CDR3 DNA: TGTGCCAGCAGTCAAAGCCGGACCACAGGGAATCAGCCCCAGCATTTT. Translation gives CASSQSRTTGNQPQHF.

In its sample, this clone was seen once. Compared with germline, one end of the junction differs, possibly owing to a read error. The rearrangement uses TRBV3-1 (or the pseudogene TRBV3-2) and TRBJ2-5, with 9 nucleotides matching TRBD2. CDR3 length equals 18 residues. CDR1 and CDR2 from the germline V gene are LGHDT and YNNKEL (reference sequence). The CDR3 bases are TGCGCCCGCAGCCCGGGGGCGGGGGGGCCGGTGAAAGGAGAGACCCAGTACTTC. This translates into CARSPGAGGPVKGETQYF.

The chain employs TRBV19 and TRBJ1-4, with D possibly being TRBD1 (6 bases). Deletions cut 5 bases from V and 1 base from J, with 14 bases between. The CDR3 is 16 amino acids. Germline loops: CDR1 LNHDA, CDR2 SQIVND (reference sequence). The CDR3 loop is CASSFGGGGTNEKLFF. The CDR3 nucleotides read TGTGCCAGTAGTTTTGGGGGCGGTGGAACTAATGAAAAACTGTTTTTT.

CDR3: CASSVRATTGDYGYTF. The CDR3 DNA reads TGTGCCAGCAGCGTAAGGGCTACGACAGGGGACTATGGCTACACCTTC. The chain joins TRBV9 to TRBJ1-2; 8 bases agree with TRBD1. There are 16 residues in the CDR3. V shed 1 base, J shed 3 bases, and the junction held 8 bases outside the gene matches. Germline lookup yields CDR1 SGDLS and CDR2 YYNGEE.

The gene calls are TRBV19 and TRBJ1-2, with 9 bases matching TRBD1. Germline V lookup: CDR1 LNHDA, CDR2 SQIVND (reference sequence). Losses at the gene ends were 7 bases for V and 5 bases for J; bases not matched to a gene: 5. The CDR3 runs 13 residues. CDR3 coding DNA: TGTGCCAGTAACAGGGGGCTGGGGTATGGCTACACCTTC. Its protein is CASNRGLGYGYTF. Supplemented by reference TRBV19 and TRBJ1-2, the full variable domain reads DGGITQSPKYLFRKEGQNVTLSCEQNLNHDAMYWYRQDPGQGLRLIYYSQIVNDFQKGDIAEGYSVSREKKESFPLTVTSAQKNPTAFYLCASNRGLGYGYTFGSGTRLTVV.

CDR3 coding DNA: TGTGCCAGCAGCTTAAGGTCTAGCGGGGATCCTCGCTCCTACAATGAGCAGTTCTTC. Amino acid sequence: CASSLRSSGDPRSYNEQFF. The V call is TRBV7-3, the J call TRBJ2-1; 9 bases align to TRBD2. The CDR3 runs 19 residues. The ends lost 1 base at V and 0 bases at J; junction bases unmatched: 10. Germline V lookup: CDR1 SGHTA, CDR2 FQGTGA. The full variable domain, in which reference TRBV7-3 and TRBJ2-1 provide the parts outside the CDR3, is GAGVSQTPSNKVTEKGKYVELRCDPISGHTALYWYRQSLGQGPEFLIYFQGTGAADDSGLPNDRFFAVRPEGSVSTLKIQRTERGDSAVYLCASSLRSSGDPRSYNEQFFGPGTRLTVL.

Here the CDR3 reads CASSSSGSLTYEQYF. CDR3 nucleotides: TGTGCCAGCAGTAGTAGCGGGAGCCTTACTTACGAGCAGTACTTC. The chain joins TRBV27 to TRBJ2-7, with TRBD2 matching 9 bases. The germline CDR1 and CDR2 sequences are MNHEY and SMNVEV (reference sequence). This CDR3 region has 15 residues. V was clipped by 5 bases and J by 4 bases; unmatched bases: 9.

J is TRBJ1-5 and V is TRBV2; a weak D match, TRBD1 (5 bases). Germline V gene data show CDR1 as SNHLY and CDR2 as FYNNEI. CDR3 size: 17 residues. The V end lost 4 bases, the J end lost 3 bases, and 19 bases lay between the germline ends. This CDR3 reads CASSASSAGLFNQPQHF. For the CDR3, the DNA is TGTGCCAGCAGTGCATCGTCTGCGGGACTTTTCAATCAGCCCCAGCATTTT.

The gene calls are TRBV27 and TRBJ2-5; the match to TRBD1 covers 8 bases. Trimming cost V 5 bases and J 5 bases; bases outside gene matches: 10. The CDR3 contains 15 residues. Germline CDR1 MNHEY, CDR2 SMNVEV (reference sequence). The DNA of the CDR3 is TGTGCCAGCAGTGGACTCGGACAGGGCGACGAGACCCAGTACTTC. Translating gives CASSGLGQGDETQYF.

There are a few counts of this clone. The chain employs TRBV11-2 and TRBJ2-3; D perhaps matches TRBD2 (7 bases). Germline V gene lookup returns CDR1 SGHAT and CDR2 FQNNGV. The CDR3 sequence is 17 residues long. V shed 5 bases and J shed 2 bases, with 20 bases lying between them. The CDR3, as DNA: TGTGCCAGCAGCCCGCCCGGTAGGGGGGGTGCCACAGATACGCAGTATTTT. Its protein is CASSPPGRGGATDTQYF.

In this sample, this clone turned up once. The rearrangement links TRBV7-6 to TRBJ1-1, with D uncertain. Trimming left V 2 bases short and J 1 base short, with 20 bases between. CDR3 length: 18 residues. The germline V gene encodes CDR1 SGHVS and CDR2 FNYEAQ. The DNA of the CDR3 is TGTGCCAGCAGCTTAAGGGAGTTGCCGCTAGCTGAGAACACTGAAGCTTTCTTT. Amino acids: CASSLRELPLAENTEAFF.

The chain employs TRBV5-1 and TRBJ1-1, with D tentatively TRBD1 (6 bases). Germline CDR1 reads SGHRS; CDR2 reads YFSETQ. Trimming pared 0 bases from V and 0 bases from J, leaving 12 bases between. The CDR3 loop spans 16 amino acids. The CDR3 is CASSLVPQGMNTEAFF. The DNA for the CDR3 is TGCGCCAGCAGCTTGGTACCCCAGGGGATGAACACTGAAGCTTTCTTT. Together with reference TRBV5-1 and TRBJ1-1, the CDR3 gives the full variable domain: KAGVTQTPRYLIKTRGQQVTLSCSPISGHRSVSWYQQTPGQGLQFLFEYFSETQRNKGNFPGRFSGRQFSNSRSEMNVSTLELGDSALYLCASSLVPQGMNTEAFFGQGTRLTVV.

The CDR3 spells CALANGGGEKLFF. CDR3 nucleotides: TGTGCCTTAGCTAATGGGGGGGGTGAAAAACTGTTTTTT. The rearrangement links TRBV30 to TRBJ1-4; TRBD1 might be the D (5 bases). Trimming took off 7 bases at V and 7 bases at J, with 16 bases between the two ends. CDR1 GTSNPN and CDR2 SVGIG come from the germline V gene (reference sequence). The CDR3 spans 13 residues. The variable domain in full, with the rest retrieved from reference TRBV30 and TRBJ1-4, is SQTIHQWPATLVQPVGSPLSLECTVEGTSNPNLYWYRQAAGRGLQLLFYSVGIGQISSEVPQNLSASRPQDRQFILSSKKLLLSDSGFYLCALANGGGEKLFFGSGTQLSVL.

CDR3 region: CASSYPIVGVGHEQYF. CDR3 sequence (DNA): TGTGCCAGCAGTTACCCCATAGTAGGGGTCGGTCACGAGCAGTACTTC. The chain carries TRBV6-5 and TRBJ2-7; D possibly corresponds to TRBD1 (5 bases). The CDR3 runs to 16 residues. Trimming removed 2 bases from V and 5 bases from J, with 19 bases in between. CDR1 is MNHEY, CDR2 SVGAGI, per germline.

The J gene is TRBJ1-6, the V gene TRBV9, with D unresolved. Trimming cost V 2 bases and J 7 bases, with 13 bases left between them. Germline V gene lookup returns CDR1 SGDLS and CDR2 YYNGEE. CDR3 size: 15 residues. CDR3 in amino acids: CASSVGSDVNSPLHF. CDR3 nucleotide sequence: TGTGCCAGCAGCGTCGGGAGCGACGTAAATTCACCCCTCCACTTT.

In DNA form, the CDR3 reads TGTGCCAGCAGCTCAGGGGGGCGGGATACGCAGTATTTT. It is translated as CASSSGGRDTQYF. The chain employs TRBV6-5 and TRBJ2-3, with a weak D call TRBD1 (7 bases). The V and J ends lost 6 bases and 6 bases respectively, with 13 bases between them. This CDR3 has 13 residues. Germline V lookup: CDR1 MNHEY, CDR2 SVGAGI.